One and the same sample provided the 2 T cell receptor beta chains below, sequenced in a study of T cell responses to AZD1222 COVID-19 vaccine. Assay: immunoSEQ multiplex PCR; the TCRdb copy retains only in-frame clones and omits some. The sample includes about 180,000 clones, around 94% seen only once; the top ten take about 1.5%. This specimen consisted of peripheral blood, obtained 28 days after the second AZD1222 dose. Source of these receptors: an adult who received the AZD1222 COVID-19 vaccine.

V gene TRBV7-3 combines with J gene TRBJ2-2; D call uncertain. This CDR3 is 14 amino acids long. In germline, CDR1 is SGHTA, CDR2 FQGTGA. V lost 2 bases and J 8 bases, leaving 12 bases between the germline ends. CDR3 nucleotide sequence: TGTGCCAGCAGCTTAGGGCTAATTTCAGGGGAGCTGTTTTTT. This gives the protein CASSLGLISGELFF.

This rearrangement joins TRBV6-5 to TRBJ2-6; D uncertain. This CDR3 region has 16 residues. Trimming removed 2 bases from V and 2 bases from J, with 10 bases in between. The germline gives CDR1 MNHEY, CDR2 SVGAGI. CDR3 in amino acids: CASSYRPQPGANVLTF. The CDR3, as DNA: TGTGCCAGCAGTTACCGCCCACAACCTGGGGCCAACGTCCTGACTTTC.